This entry lists 16 T cell receptor beta chains sequenced from one sample in a study of T cell changes during pregnancy in multiple sclerosis. The data were produced by immunoSEQ multiplex PCR, yet TCRdb's version contains in-frame clones alone and is incomplete. The profile covers some 69,000 clones, with roughly 88% appearing a single time and roughly 2.1% taken by the ten largest. The source material was peripheral blood, sampled in the second trimester of pregnancy. The receptors stem from a female donor in good health, enrolled as a control in a pregnancy study.

The chain carries TRBV29-1 and TRBJ1-2; TRBD1 agrees at 12 bases. V gave up 6 bases and J gave up 8 bases; unmatched junction bases: 7. CDR1 and CDR2 from the germline V gene are SQVTM and ANQGSEA. This CDR3 is built from 13 residues. The CDR3 protein is CSVQGQGARGYTF. CDR3 nucleotide sequence: TGCAGCGTCCAGGGACAGGGGGCTAGAGGCTACACCTTC.

The chain has TRBV5-1 and TRBJ2-1, with 8 bases fitting TRBD1. The germline V gene encodes CDR1 SGHRS and CDR2 YFSETQ. The CDR3 is 15 amino acids. The V segment lost 0 bases and the J segment 3 bases; nucleotides outside the gene matches: 2. In DNA form, the CDR3 reads TGCGCCAGCAGCTTGGGACAGGGGATCTACAATGAGCAGTTCTTC. This sequence encodes CASSLGQGIYNEQFF.

The chain joins TRBV18 to TRBJ2-1, with D unclear. This CDR3 has 13 residues. Per the germline V gene, CDR1 is KGHSH and CDR2 is LQKENI. Trimming removed 4 bases at V and 8 bases at J, with 12 bases between. CDR3 region: CASSRNTKDEQFF. The CDR3 region has the DNA TGTGCCAGCTCACGAAATACTAAGGATGAGCAGTTCTTC.

CDR3 in DNA: TGTGCCAGCAGTTTATGGAGCCTAGCGGGATCCCACGAGCAGTACTTC. Amino acids: CASSLWSLAGSHEQYF. The chain combines TRBV28 with TRBJ2-7, with 9 bases lining up with TRBD2. CDR1 and CDR2 from the germline V gene are MDHEN and SYDVKM. The CDR3 runs 16 residues. V lost 0 bases and J lost 5; bases outside the gene matches: 8.

The chain carries TRBV9 and TRBJ2-3; 9 bases are shared with TRBD2. The V segment lost 1 base and the J segment 4 bases; nucleotides outside the gene matches: 7. The CDR3 sequence is 16 residues long. Germline V CDR1 and CDR2: SGDLS, YYNGEE. CDR3 sequence reads: CASSVIAGGPADTQYF. The CDR3 DNA follows: TGTGCCAGCAGCGTAATTGCGGGAGGGCCTGCAGATACGCAGTATTTT. Variable domain in full (rest from reference TRBV9 and TRBJ2-3): DSGVTQTPKHLITATGQRVTLRCSPRSGDLSVYWYQQSLDQGLQFLIQYYNGEERAKGNILERFSAQQFPDLHSELNLSSLELGDSALYFCASSVIAGGPADTQYFGPGTRLTVL.

The chain employs TRBV5-6 and TRBJ2-5; 10 bases match TRBD1. Trimming removed 0 bases from V and 4 bases from J; junction bases left unmatched: 3. The CDR3 extends over 15 amino acids. CDR1 is SGHDT, CDR2 YYEEEE, per germline. The CDR3, as DNA: TGTGCCAGCAGCTTGGTGGGACAGGGGAGAGAGACCCAGTACTTC. Translating gives CASSLVGQGRETQYF.

The genes are TRBV7-6 and TRBJ2-1; 8 nucleotides match TRBD2. CDR1 and CDR2 (germline): SGHVS, FNYEAQ. The CDR3 runs 16 residues. Losses at the gene ends were 5 bases for V and 7 bases for J; bases not matched to a gene: 13. CDR3: CASSRQSGRFGNEQFF. The CDR3 DNA reads TGTGCCAGCAGCAGGCAAAGCGGGAGATTCGGGAATGAGCAGTTCTTC.

The chain joins TRBV5-1 to TRBJ2-6, with 10 positions matching TRBD1. Germline assignment: CDR1 SGHRS and CDR2 YFSETQ. The length of the CDR3 is 18 residues. V shed 3 bases, J shed 2 bases, and the junction held 8 bases outside the gene matches. In DNA, the CDR3 is TGCGCCAGCAGCTCGAGTCCCGGGACAGGGGCTGGGGCCAACGTCCTGACTTTC. Residues: CASSSSPGTGAGANVLTF.

J is TRBJ2-5 and V is TRBV28, with 7 bases matching TRBD1. The V segment lost 2 bases and the J segment 5 bases; nucleotides outside the gene matches: 11. Germline loops: CDR1 MDHEN, CDR2 SYDVKM. CDR3 length: 16 amino acids. CDR3: CASSLGDSRSGETQYF. Written as DNA, the CDR3 is TGTGCCAGCAGTTTAGGGGACAGCCGGTCGGGGGAGACCCAGTACTTC.

CDR3 amino acids: CASSQNLPGLGFGTQYF. CDR3 coding DNA: TGTGCCAGCAGCCAAAACCTACCGGGACTAGGGTTTGGGACCCAGTACTTC. The chain uses TRBV14 and TRBJ2-5; TRBD2 aligns across 8 bases. Germline lookup yields CDR1 SGHDN and CDR2 FVKESK. The CDR3 has 17 residues. Trimming at V came to 2 bases and at J to 7 bases, leaving 15 bases not matched to a gene.

J is TRBJ2-3 and V is TRBV6-5; D remains ambiguous. Germline V CDR1 and CDR2: MNHEY, SVGAGI. The CDR3 has 15 residues. V was trimmed by 5 bases and J by 0 bases, leaving 12 bases between them. The CDR3 DNA reads as TGTGCCAGCAGTACCCCCTGGGCTAGCACAGATACGCAGTATTTT. Its translation is CASSTPWASTDTQYF.

The V call is TRBV6-7, the J call TRBJ2-2; 15 bases align to TRBD2. TRBV6-7 is labeled an ORF, and its function is uncertain. Germline trimming cut 5 bases from V and 8 bases from J; bases unmatched to any gene: 6. CDR3 size: 16 residues. The CDR3 bases are TGTGCCAGCAGTCAGCCGGGACTAGCGGGAGGAGGGGAGCTGTTTTTT. Translated: CASSQPGLAGGGELFF.

The chain uses TRBV10-3 and TRBJ1-2; 10 nucleotides match TRBD1. The CDR3 runs to 13 residues. Germline CDR1 and CDR2: ENHRY and SYGVKD. The trim removed 11 bases at V and 2 bases at J, leaving 5 bases unmatched. The CDR3 region is CALGQGENYGYTF. The CDR3 coding sequence is TGTGCCTTAGGACAGGGGGAGAACTATGGCTACACCTTC.

The chain uses TRBV10-3 and TRBJ2-1, with D perhaps TRBD2 (5 bases). CDR1 and CDR2 (germline): ENHRY, SYGVKD. V lost 2 bases and J lost 0, with 11 bases in between. The CDR3 is 16 amino acids. The DNA for the CDR3 is TGTGCCATCAGTGAGGATAGCGCCCACTCCTACAATGAGCAGTTCTTC. Protein sequence: CAISEDSAHSYNEQFF.

This clone was recorded once. The J gene is TRBJ2-5, the V gene TRBV2; tentatively, D is TRBD2 (5 bases). Germline V gene lookup returns CDR1 SNHLY and CDR2 FYNNEI. V dropped 3 bases and J dropped 2 bases, with 7 bases sitting between them. The CDR3 sequence is 13 residues long. The CDR3 is CASSDRRQETQYF. CDR3 sequence (DNA): TGTGCCAGCAGTGATAGGAGGCAAGAGACCCAGTACTTC.

Written as DNA, the CDR3 is TGTGCCAGCAGCTTGGTTCAGGGGGCGTATAATGAGCAGTTCTTC. This encodes CASSLVQGAYNEQFF. J is TRBJ2-1 and V is TRBV5-8; 8 nucleotides align to TRBD1. The CDR3 is made up of 15 amino acids. Germline assignment: CDR1 SGHTS and CDR2 YDEGEE. Unmatched junction bases numbered 6, after V lost 0 bases and J lost 7 bases. The complete variable domain, with remaining parts taken from reference TRBV5-8 and TRBJ2-1, reads EAGVTQSPTHLIKTRGQQATLRCSPISGHTSVYWYQQALGLGLQFLLWYDEGEERNRGNFPPRFSGRQFPNYSSELNVNALELEDSALYLCASSLVQGAYNEQFFGPGTRLTVL.